This T cell receptor beta chain was captured by sequencing in a study of blood T cells in healthy people across ages. The table lists this clonotype with a few counts. With a J-beta primer mix and a sample-barcoded 5' primer, a second PCR ran about 6 to 11 cycles. TCRdb itself ran the 5' RACE reads through MiXCR, one entry per CDR3 protein. This sample has 850,000 to 950,000 distinct CDR3 sequences, with 25% to 35% found just once. Sequencing used blood. This receptor was obtained from a woman older than 75 in good health.

The DNA for the CDR3 is TGCGCCAGCAGCGTTAGCGGGGTTGGTGGGAATGAGCAGTTCTTC. Encoded protein: CASSVSGVGGNEQFF. The rearrangement links TRBV5-1 to TRBJ2-1; 8 bases map to TRBD2. The CDR3 loop spans 15 amino acids. In germline, CDR1 is SGHRS, CDR2 YFSETQ. V was pared by 4 bases and J by 7 bases, with 10 bases of the junction left unmatched. The full variable domain, completed using reference TRBV5-1 and TRBJ2-1, is KAGVTQTPRYLIKTRGQQVTLSCSPISGHRSVSWYQQTPGQGLQFLFEYFSETQRNKGNFPGRFSGRQFSNSRSEMNVSTLELGDSALYLCASSVSGVGGNEQFFGPGTRLTVL.